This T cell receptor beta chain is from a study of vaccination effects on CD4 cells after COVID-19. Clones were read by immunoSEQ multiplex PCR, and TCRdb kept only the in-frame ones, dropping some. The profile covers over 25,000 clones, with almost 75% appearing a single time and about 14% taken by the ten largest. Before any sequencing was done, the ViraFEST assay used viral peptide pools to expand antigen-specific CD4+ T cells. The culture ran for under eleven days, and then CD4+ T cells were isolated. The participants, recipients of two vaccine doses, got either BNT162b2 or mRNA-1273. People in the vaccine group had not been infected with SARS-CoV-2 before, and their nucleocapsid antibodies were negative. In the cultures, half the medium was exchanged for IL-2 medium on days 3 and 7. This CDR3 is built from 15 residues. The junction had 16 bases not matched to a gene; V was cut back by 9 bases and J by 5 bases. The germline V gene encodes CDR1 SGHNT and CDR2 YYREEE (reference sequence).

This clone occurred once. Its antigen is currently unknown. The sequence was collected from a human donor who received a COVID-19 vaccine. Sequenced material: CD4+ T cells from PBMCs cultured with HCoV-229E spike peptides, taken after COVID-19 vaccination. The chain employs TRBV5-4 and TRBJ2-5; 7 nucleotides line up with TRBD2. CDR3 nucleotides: TGTGCCATCAAACCAGGCGGACTAGTGGTGGAGACCCAGTACTTC. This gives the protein CAIKPGGLVVETQYF.